A selection of T cell receptor beta chains follows, all from one sample in a study of CD8 T cells in Susac syndrome. TCRdb re-derived calls from the immunoSEQ multiplex PCR reads in MiXCR, one entry per CDR3 protein. The sample gives some 160,000 distinct CDR3 sequences, roughly 94% of which show up once; roughly 0.12% is in the top ten. Input material: CD4+ T cells from PBMCs. The receptors were sampled from a human donor with Susac syndrome. Both conserved end residues are trimmed from each CDR3. Each record gives: D gene, clone size, V gene, J gene, CDR3 protein. A D gene is named only where the DNA matches it firmly. Size values are once, few and many counts, or a class for expanded clones, and some rows have none.

D: .
size: .
V: TRBV29-1
J: TRBJ1-3
CDR3: SVEAENTIY

D: TRBD2
size: .
V: TRBV3-1
J: TRBJ2-1
CDR3: ASSQDGLAGGGNEQF

D: TRBD2
size: .
V: TRBV5-4
J: TRBJ2-5
CDR3: ASSGATSGQTQY

D: TRBD1
size: .
V: TRBV5-1
J: TRBJ1-6
CDR3: ASSSGQGAHRSPLH

D: .
size: .
V: TRBV29-1
J: TRBJ2-1
CDR3: SVLKGGSYNEQF

D: .
size: once
V: TRBV11-2
J: TRBJ1-2
CDR3: ASSLGHEKYGYT

D: .
size: .
V: TRBV12-3/TRBV12-4
J: TRBJ2-5
CDR3: ASSLSEEETQY

D: TRBD1
size: .
V: TRBV20-1
J: TRBJ2-3
CDR3: SARQGARYADTQY

D: .
size: .
V: TRBV12-3/TRBV12-4
J: TRBJ2-1
CDR3: ASSSRALSYNEQF

D: .
size: .
V: TRBV20-1
J: TRBJ1-1
CDR3: SARGGISGTEAF

D: .
size: .
V: TRBV7-2
J: TRBJ2-7
CDR3: ASSLVSAYEQY

D: .
size: .
V: TRBV7-9
J: TRBJ1-1
CDR3: ASSLEGSTEAF

D: TRBD1
size: .
V: TRBV11-1
J: TRBJ1-3
CDR3: ASSWDSPSGNTIY

D: TRBD1
size: .
V: TRBV29-1
J: TRBJ1-1
CDR3: SARDRNTEAF

D: .
size: .
V: TRBV4-1
J: TRBJ1-4
CDR3: ASSQGAATNEKLF

D: TRBD1
size: .
V: TRBV5-1
J: TRBJ1-2
CDR3: ASSSPGQTSYGYT

D: .
size: .
V: TRBV5-6
J: TRBJ2-5
CDR3: ASSLKRERETQY

D: .
size: .
V: TRBV2
J: TRBJ1-2
CDR3: ASRSSGIFNYGYT

D: TRBD2
size: .
V: TRBV7-2
J: TRBJ2-7
CDR3: ASSEVAGIYEQY

D: TRBD1
size: .
V: TRBV6-5
J: TRBJ2-3
CDR3: ASSSRGRGTDTQY

D: TRBD2
size: .
V: TRBV5-1
J: TRBJ2-5
CDR3: ASSLEGLARETQY

D: TRBD1
size: .
V: TRBV6-2/TRBV6-3
J: TRBJ1-1
CDR3: ASSLPGQGQRVAF

D: TRBD2
size: .
V: TRBV24-1
J: TRBJ2-1
CDR3: ATRSAGGAEQF

D: .
size: .
V: TRBV20-1
J: TRBJ1-5
CDR3: SAPPDGNQPQH

D: .
size: few
V: TRBV7-2
J: TRBJ1-1
CDR3: ASSFTANTEAF

D: .
size: .
V: TRBV29-1
J: TRBJ1-1
CDR3: SGQGHPNTEAF

D: .
size: .
V: TRBV7-9
J: TRBJ1-5
CDR3: ASSLVDWAQH

D: TRBD1
size: .
V: TRBV27
J: TRBJ1-5
CDR3: ASSWRQGSAQPQH